These 18 T cell receptor beta chains were sequenced from one sample in a study of blood T cell repertoires in COVID-19. The data were produced by immunoSEQ multiplex PCR, yet TCRdb's version contains in-frame clones alone and is incomplete. The sample lists around 250,000 clones, approximately 85% occurring once. Input material: PBMCs or T cells enriched from blood (not recorded which). The receptors derive from a woman between 50 and 59 years old who had recovered from COVID-19.

The V gene is TRBV11-2, the J gene TRBJ2-1; D call uncertain. The V end lost 3 bases, the J end lost 12 bases, and 12 bases lay between the germline ends. Germline-derived CDR1 and CDR2 are SGHAT and FQNNGV. The CDR3 has 12 amino acids. CDR3 nucleotides: TGTGCCAGCAGCTTTACTGGATCGGGGCAGTTCTTC. The encoded protein is CASSFTGSGQFF.

A single count supports this clone. This chain joins TRBV27 and TRBJ2-7; perhaps TRBD2 as D (5 bases). Germline CDR1 is MNHEY and CDR2 is SMNVEV (reference sequence). The CDR3 extends over 12 amino acids. Trimming left V 5 bases short and J 3 bases short, with 8 bases between. The CDR3: CASSVAGYEQYF. In DNA form, the CDR3 reads TGTGCCAGCAGTGTTGCGGGCTACGAGCAGTACTTC.

The rearrangement uses TRBV21-1 and TRBJ2-1; TRBD2, the table's D call, lacks a check against the DNA. TRBV21-1 is a recognized pseudogene. The CDR3 spans 16 residues. CDR3: CASSKVYGGRVDEQFF. The CDR3 nucleotides are TGTGCCAGCAGCAAAGTCTACGGCGGGAGGGTTGATGAGCAGTTCTTC.

Concerning this clone: The same CDR3 arises from other DNA sequences in this sample as well. The chain combines TRBV6-1 with TRBJ1-1; D is uncertain. V lost 1 base, J lost 1 base, and 7 bases lay in between. This CDR3 has 14 residues. Germline CDR1 and CDR2: MNHNS and SASEGT. The CDR3 DNA sequence: TGTGCCAGCAGTGAAGGTCGGGGGAACACTGAAGCTTTCTTT. Translation: CASSEGRGNTEAFF.

V gene TRBV5-1 combines with J gene TRBJ2-5; TRBD1 matches 7 bases. With V trimmed by 2 bases and J by 4 bases, 8 bases remained unmatched. The CDR3 length is 15 residues. Germline CDR1 SGHRS, CDR2 YFSETQ. The CDR3 DNA sequence: TGCGCCAGCAGCTTAGGGGGCCTAGAATTAGAGACCCAGTACTTC. This translates into CASSLGGLELETQYF.

This clone was counted a single time. The chain carries TRBV28 and TRBJ1-1; 9 nucleotides match TRBD1. Germline V gene lookup returns CDR1 MDHEN and CDR2 SYDVKM. This CDR3 comprises 16 residues. With 7 bases clipped from V and 4 bases from J, the junction kept 13 bases outside the gene matches. The CDR3 DNA reads as TGTGCCAGCAACCCGGGACAGGGCTTCGATGGCACTGAAGCTTTCTTT. It specifies CASNPGQGFDGTEAFF.

The CDR3 is CASSRGASGYTF. CDR3 nucleotides: TGTGCCAGCAGTCGGGGGGCCAGTGGCTACACCTTC. The chain links TRBV28 to TRBJ1-2; TRBD1 is a possible D gene (6 bases). CDR1 MDHEN and CDR2 SYDVKM come from the germline V gene. The CDR3 covers 12 residues. The V gene lost 5 bases and the J gene lost 7 bases, with 11 bases spanning the gap.

The V gene is TRBV27, the J gene TRBJ1-5; 8 bases agree with TRBD1. CDR1 is MNHEY, CDR2 SMNVEV, per germline (reference sequence). V was clipped by 4 bases and J by 6 bases; unmatched bases: 5. This CDR3 contains 14 residues. CDR3 in DNA: TGTGCCAGCAGTTCACAGGGGGGTGGTCAGCCCCAGCATTTT. Its translation is CASSSQGGGQPQHF.

The chain combines TRBV5-1 with TRBJ2-5, with D possibly matching TRBD2 (6 bases). Trimming removed 3 bases at V and 1 base at J, with 7 bases between. The CDR3 is made up of 13 amino acids. Germline CDR1 SGHRS, CDR2 YFSETQ. The CDR3 sequence: CASSSGSQETQYF. CDR3 coding DNA: TGCGCCAGCAGCTCCGGGAGCCAAGAGACCCAGTACTTC. Drawing the rest from reference TRBV5-1 and TRBJ2-5, the complete variable domain is KAGVTQTPRYLIKTRGQQVTLSCSPISGHRSVSWYQQTPGQGLQFLFEYFSETQRNKGNFPGRFSGRQFSNSRSEMNVSTLELGDSALYLCASSSGSQETQYFGPGTRLLVL.

The CDR3 is CASSLWQGVNEQFF. The DNA of the CDR3 is TGCGCCAGCAGCTTGTGGCAGGGGGTCAATGAGCAGTTCTTC. The chain links TRBV5-1 to TRBJ2-1; 7 nucleotides agree with TRBD1. Germline V lookup: CDR1 SGHRS, CDR2 YFSETQ. CDR3 length: 14 residues. V trimming: 1 base; J trimming: 6 bases; junction bases outside the gene matches: 4.

The gene calls are TRBV4-1 and TRBJ1-1, with D unclear. The CDR3 is 14 amino acids. Trimming cost V 1 base and J 4 bases, with 10 bases left between them. Germline loops: CDR1 MGHRA, CDR2 YSYEKL. This chain's CDR3 is CASSQVPGGTEAFF. For the CDR3, the DNA is TGCGCCAGCAGCCAAGTCCCGGGAGGCACTGAAGCTTTCTTT.

The J gene is TRBJ1-3, the V gene TRBV4-2; no firm D call. Germline loops: CDR1 LGHNA, CDR2 YNFKEQ. The CDR3 runs to 16 residues. V lost 0 bases and J 2 bases, leaving 11 bases between the germline ends. The CDR3, as DNA: TGTGCCAGCAGCCAAGATATGAAAGGAGCTGGAAACACCATATATTTT. Translation: CASSQDMKGAGNTIYF.

The chain combines TRBV9 with TRBJ2-7, with 9 bases that match TRBD2. The trim removed 3 bases at V and 0 bases at J, leaving 28 bases unmatched. CDR3 length: 23 amino acids. Germline loops: CDR1 SGDLS, CDR2 YYNGEE. CDR3 nucleotide sequence: TGTGCCAGCAGCGCGGCGCGGACTAGCGACCGGGAGGAGAAGCTTAGTACCTCCTACGAGCAGTACTTC. Its protein product is CASSAARTSDREEKLSTSYEQYF.

V is TRBV7-2 and J is TRBJ2-7; 8 positions match TRBD1. Germline-derived CDR1 and CDR2 are SGHTA and FQGNSA. Trimming removed 2 bases from V and 5 bases from J; junction bases left unmatched: 8. The CDR3 has 15 residues. The CDR3 DNA sequence: TGTGCCAGCAGCTTAAAGGCAGGGGGCTTCGACGAGCAGTACTTC. This gives the protein CASSLKAGGFDEQYF.

The chain combines TRBV20-1 with TRBJ2-7, with 8 bases matching TRBD1. J lost 3 bases, V lost 3 bases, and 7 bases had no gene match. The CDR3 has 14 residues. Germline values: CDR1 DFQATT, CDR2 SNEGSKA (reference sequence). CDR3 region: CSASVTGGYYEQYF. The CDR3 DNA sequence: TGCAGTGCTAGTGTAACAGGGGGATACTACGAGCAGTACTTC.

The chain uses TRBV2 and TRBJ2-2, with D maybe TRBD2 (6 bases). V was shortened by 7 bases and J by 8 bases, with 11 bases between the two germline ends. The germline V gene has CDR1 SNHLY and CDR2 FYNNEI. This CDR3 has 12 amino acids. CDR3 sequence (DNA): TGTGCCAGCACAGAGGAGGGAGGGGAGCTGTTTTTT. It yields the protein CASTEEGGELFF.

This sequence joins TRBV6-5 and TRBJ1-6; 7 nucleotides agree with TRBD1. Germline-derived CDR1 and CDR2 are MNHEY and SVGAGI. The V segment lost 0 bases and the J segment 10 bases; nucleotides outside the gene matches: 6. This CDR3 is built from 15 residues. The CDR3, as DNA: TGTGCCAGCAGTTACTCGAAAGGGGGCGGGTCACCCCTCCACTTT. Its translation is CASSYSKGGGSPLHF.

This rearrangement joins TRBV3-1 (or the pseudogene TRBV3-2) to TRBJ1-1; tentatively, D is TRBD1 (6 bases). V lost 4 bases, J lost 3 bases, and 12 bases lay in between. This CDR3 is built from 14 residues. Germline V gene data show CDR1 as LGHDT and CDR2 as YNNKEL (reference sequence). The CDR3 DNA follows: TGTGCCAGCAGCCCCCTAGGACAGTACACTGAAGCTTTCTTT. Translated, it gives CASSPLGQYTEAFF.